A selection of T cell receptor beta chains follows, all from one sample in a study of beta chain features in type 1 diabetes. Only in-frame clones appear in the TCRdb table, and some are missing; sequencing was by immunoSEQ multiplex PCR. The table has about 650,000 clones, over 10% seen once. The specimen was naive CD4+ T cells from blood. Source of these receptors: a young man with type 1 diabetes. Each CDR3 is given with its conserved first and last residue. The D gene is left open where the match is weak. Part of the rows lack a size; the others show once, few, many or a class for expanded clones.

TRBD1	15	TRBV9	few	TRBJ2-1	TGTGCCAGCAGCGCCCCCGGGACAGTCTACAATGAGCAGTTCTTC	CASSAPGTVYNEQFF
TRBD1	14	TRBV7-9	NA	TRBJ1-2	TGTGCCAGCAGCTACCCTGGCAGGGGGCTTGGCTACACCTTC	CASSYPGRGLGYTF
NA	11	TRBV20-1	NA	TRBJ2-5	TGCAGTGCTAGAGGACAAGAGACCCAGTACTTC	CSARGQETQYF
NA	13	TRBV30	few	TRBJ2-3	TGTGCCTGGAGTACCACTGCGGGGCGGACGCAGTATTTT	CAWSTTAGRTQYF
NA	15	TRBV10-3	few	TRBJ1-5	TGTGCCATCAGTGAGGTCTTGAGGGGGGGACAGCCCCAGCATTTT	CAISEVLRGGQPQHF
TRBD2	15	TRBV2	NA	TRBJ2-7	TGTGCCAGCAGAGTGGGACTAGCGGGGGGCTACGAGCAGTACTTC	CASRVGLAGGYEQYF
TRBD1	15	TRBV6-5	NA	TRBJ2-7	TGTGCCAGCAGGGTGGGACAGGGAAGTTCCTACGAGCAGTACTTC	CASRVGQGSSYEQYF
NA	13	TRBV4-2	few	TRBJ2-7	TGTGCCAGCAGCCAAGACCGTTCCTACGAGCAGTACTTC	CASSQDRSYEQYF
NA	15	TRBV7-6	NA	TRBJ2-7	TGTGCCAGCAGCTCGCATGGGTCCTTATCCTACGAGCAGTACTTC	CASSSHGSLSYEQYF
NA	17	TRBV18	NA	TRBJ2-6	TGTGCCAGCTCAGAGCAGCAAGTACTTTCTGGGGCCAACGTCCTGACTTTC	CASSEQQVLSGANVLTF
NA	13	TRBV28	few	TRBJ2-1	TGTGCCAGCAACCTCGATGGGGCCGTTACACCGTTCTTC	CASNLDGAVTPFF
NA	15	TRBV2	once	TRBJ1-6	TGTGCCAGCAGAGACAGAACTCCCTATAATTCACCCCTCCACTTT	CASRDRTPYNSPLHF
NA	14	TRBV28	NA	TRBJ2-2	TGTGCCAGCACCCAAAGTACTAGGACCGGGGAGCTGTTTTTT	CASTQSTRTGELFF
NA	16	TRBV30	NA	TRBJ2-1	TGTGCCTGGCGCCCCCCCGGCAGCAGCTCCTACAATGAGCAGTTCTTC	CAWRPPGSSSYNEQFF
TRBD1	13	TRBV30	NA	TRBJ1-5	TGTGCCTGGGCTGACAGGGGTGACCAGCCCCAGCATTTT	CAWADRGDQPQHF
NA	13	TRBV19	few	TRBJ2-5	TGTGCCAGTAGTTCCGGGACTGCAGAGACCCAGTACTTC	CASSSGTAETQYF
NA	15	TRBV7-2	few	TRBJ2-3	TGTGCCAGCAGAGGATACGCATCCTACACAGATACGCAGTATTTT	CASRGYASYTDTQYF
NA	14	TRBV7-2	NA	TRBJ2-5	TGTGCCAGCAGCTTAAGGCGGATACAAGAGACCCAGTACTTC	CASSLRRIQETQYF
NA	15	TRBV4-3	NA	TRBJ1-2	TGCGCCAGCAGCCAAGAGGGCAGGTCCAGCTATGGCTACACCTTC	CASSQEGRSSYGYTF
NA	14	TRBV2	NA	TRBJ2-3	TGTGCCAGCAGTGAAGGTCTGGCCCCAGATACGCAGTATTTT	CASSEGLAPDTQYF
NA	15	TRBV11-2	NA	TRBJ2-4	TGTGCCAGCAGCCTTGCAGCCCTAGCCAAAAACATTCAGTACTTC	CASSLAALAKNIQYF
TRBD2	15	TRBV30	NA	TRBJ2-7	TGTGCCTGGAGTGTCGCTCTAGCGGGGGGGCTCGAGCAGTACTTC	CAWSVALAGGLEQYF
NA	16	TRBV30	few	TRBJ2-3	TGTGCCTGGAGTGTAACCCCAGGCCCGACTACAGATACGCAGTATTTT	CAWSVTPGPTTDTQYF
TRBD2	18	TRBV4-2	NA	TRBJ2-4	TGTGCCAGCAGCCAAGAACGGGGACTAGCGGGGGAAAAAAACATTCAGTACTTC	CASSQERGLAGEKNIQYF
NA	13	TRBV5-4	NA	TRBJ2-5	TGTGCCAGCAGCTTCGGTGTCGGGGAGACCCAGTACTTC	CASSFGVGETQYF
NA	13	TRBV5-1	few	TRBJ1-1	TGCGCCAGCAGCCCCACAAGGAACACTGAAGCTTTCTTT	CASSPTRNTEAFF
TRBD1	15	TRBV11-1	few	TRBJ2-7	TGTGCCAGCAGCCCGTCCGACAGGGGGCGTGACGAGCAGTACTTC	CASSPSDRGRDEQYF
NA	15	TRBV7-9	NA	TRBJ1-6	TGTGCCAGCGAAAGCCAAGGGCAGGGTACTTCACCCCTCCACTTT	CASESQGQGTSPLHF
NA	12	TRBV27	few	TRBJ2-7	TGTGCCACCGACATGGACAGTTACGAGCAGTACTTC	CATDMDSYEQYF
NA	14	TRBV7-9	NA	TRBJ2-7	TGTGCCAGCAACTACCGGGACGGAGCCTACGAGCAGTACTTC	CASNYRDGAYEQYF
NA	14	TRBV5-1	NA	TRBJ2-5	TGCGCCAGCAGCACAGGCTGGGGGGTAGAGACCCAGTACTTC	CASSTGWGVETQYF
TRBD2	16	TRBV2	few	TRBJ2-1	TGTGCCAGCAGCCCACTAGCGGGGGGGCTAAGCAATGAGCAGTTCTTC	CASSPLAGGLSNEQFF
NA	10	TRBV7-9	few	TRBJ2-3	TGTGCCAGCGGTCTGGATACGCAGTATTTT	CASGLDTQYF
TRBD2	17	TRBV4-3	few	TRBJ2-1	TGCGCCAGCAGCCAAGACGAGCGGGGGCGCCCCTACAATGAGCAGTTCTTC	CASSQDERGRPYNEQFF
NA	16	TRBV7-2	few	TRBJ1-1	TGTGCCAGCAGCTTATCTCCAGGGAAAATGAACACTGAAGCTTTCTTT	CASSLSPGKMNTEAFF
NA	14	TRBV14	NA	TRBJ2-2	TGTGCCAGCCGGACAGATGCGAACACCGGGGAGCTGTTTTTT	CASRTDANTGELFF
NA	13	TRBV28	few	TRBJ2-5	TGTGCCAGCAGGACCGAGGGGGGTGAGACCCAGTACTTC	CASRTEGGETQYF
NA	13	TRBV18	few	TRBJ1-4	TGTGCATGTACGGCAGATCAAAATGAAAAACTGTTTTTT	CACTADQNEKLFF
NA	14	TRBV7-2	NA	TRBJ2-3	TGTGCCAGCAGCTTACAAGGGTACACAGATACGCAGTATTTT	CASSLQGYTDTQYF